This TCR beta chain was captured by sequencing in a study of control samples from healthy donors and cancer patients. Trimming took 4 bases from V and 8 from J, leaving 18 bases between them. Germline V gene data show CDR1 as KGHDR and CDR2 as SFDVKD. The CDR3 loop spans 15 amino acids. Data came from immunoSEQ multiplex PCR; TCRdb stores just in-frame clones and leaves some out. The sample has 100,000 to 150,000 clones; about 87% are singletons. The genes are TRBV24-1 and TRBJ2-3; tentatively, D is TRBD1 (7 bases). This TCR derives from a man aged 55-75 years in good health. Material for sequencing was blood. As DNA, the CDR3 is TGTGCCACCAGTGACCCGACAGGGATGGAGGGTACGCAGTATTTT. Encoded protein: CATSDPTGMEGTQYF.